The 18 T cell receptor beta chains in this list originate from one sample, sequenced in a study of beta chain features in type 1 diabetes. The investigators reverse transcribed all of the isolated RNA, so they sequenced expressed TCRB transcripts. The data were produced by immunoSEQ multiplex PCR, yet TCRdb's version contains in-frame clones alone and is incomplete. Of 130,000 or so clones in the sample, about a tenth are singletons; the top ten hold roughly 0.7%. The sequenced material came from central memory CD4+ T cells from blood. Receptor source: a man younger than 35 in good health.

The CDR3 DNA follows: TGTGCCAGCAGCTACTTGGTTGGGGGCTCTAAAAATTCACCCCTCCACTTT. Residues: CASSYLVGGSKNSPLHF. The chain carries TRBV5-6 and TRBJ1-6, with TRBD1 as a possible D gene (6 bases). CDR1 is SGHDT and CDR2 is YYEEEE in the germline V gene. The CDR3 is 17 amino acids. The V end lost 3 bases, the J end lost 7 bases, and 20 bases lay between the germline ends. The whole variable domain, filled in from reference TRBV5-6 and TRBJ1-6, reads DAGVTQSPTHLIKTRGQQVTLRCSPKSGHDTVSWYQQALGQGPQFIFQYYEEEERQRGNFPDRFSGHQFPNYSSELNVNALLLGDSALYLCASSYLVGGSKNSPLHFGNGTRLTVT.

This clone was observed a handful of times. J is TRBJ1-1 and V is TRBV20-1; 9 positions agree with TRBD1. The CDR3 is made up of 11 amino acids. Germline V gene data show CDR1 as DFQATT and CDR2 as SNEGSKA (reference sequence). V lost 6 bases and J lost 14; bases outside the gene matches: 10. CDR3 sequence reads: CSAQWGQGRFF. CDR3 bases: TGCAGTGCCCAGTGGGGACAGGGTAGATTCTTT.

This rearrangement joins TRBV7-2 to TRBJ2-5; a weak D match, TRBD2 (7 bases). Trimming removed 7 bases at V and 5 bases at J, with 23 bases between. This CDR3 is 16 amino acids long. The germline V gene encodes CDR1 SGHTA and CDR2 FQGNSA. This CDR3 is CASTPRGGGGAETQYF. The CDR3 DNA is TGTGCCAGCACCCCCAGGGGTGGGGGGGGTGCGGAGACCCAGTACTTC.

This clone was picked up many times. The CDR3 protein is CASSQVQGANTGELFF. CDR3 DNA: TGTGCCAGCAGCCAAGTACAGGGCGCGAACACCGGGGAGCTGTTTTTT. The gene calls are TRBV14 and TRBJ2-2; TRBD1 might be the D (6 bases). V dropped 1 base and J dropped 0 bases, with 9 bases sitting between them. This CDR3 has 16 residues. Germline values: CDR1 SGHDN, CDR2 FVKESK. Variable domain in full (rest from reference TRBV14 and TRBJ2-2): EAGVTQFPSHSVIEKGQTVTLRCDPISGHDNLYWYRRVMGKEIKFLLHFVKESKQDESGMPNNRFLAERTGGTYSTLKVQPAELEDSGVYFCASSQVQGANTGELFFGEGSRLTVL.

This clone showed up many times. The chain carries TRBV28 and TRBJ2-5; a weak D match, TRBD1 (5 bases). Trimming removed 8 bases at V and 2 bases at J, with 18 bases between. The CDR3 is 15 amino acids. Germline lookup yields CDR1 MDHEN and CDR2 SYDVKM. The DNA for the CDR3 is TGTGCCAGCTCCCTGCCAGGGATCGGGCAAGAGACCCAGTACTTC. Its protein product is CASSLPGIGQETQYF.

This clone was picked up a small number of times. V gene TRBV4-1 combines with J gene TRBJ2-7; 9 nucleotides line up with TRBD1. The CDR3 runs to 16 residues. CDR1 and CDR2 from the germline V gene are MGHRA and YSYEKL. The V segment lost 2 bases and the J segment 3 bases; nucleotides outside the gene matches: 8. The CDR3 DNA sequence: TGCGCCAGCAGCCAAAGGGCCGGACAGGGGCACTACGAGCAGTACTTC. This encodes CASSQRAGQGHYEQYF.

This clone has a handful of counts. The J gene is TRBJ2-3, the V gene TRBV11-2, with D tentatively TRBD1 (7 bases). Germline CDR1 is SGHAT and CDR2 is FQNNGV. The CDR3 spans 15 residues. Trimming took off 5 bases at V and 7 bases at J, with 19 bases between the two ends. Here the CDR3 reads CASSRGIGGWNTQYF. The CDR3 DNA reads TGTGCCAGCAGCCGCGGGATAGGGGGCTGGAATACGCAGTATTTT. Full variable domain (remainder filled in from reference TRBV11-2 and TRBJ2-3): EAGVAQSPRYKIIEKRQSVAFWCNPISGHATLYWYQQILGQGPKLLIQFQNNGVVDDSQLPKDRFSAERLKGVDSTLKIQPAKLEDSAVYLCASSRGIGGWNTQYFGPGTRLTVL.

The rearrangement uses TRBV19 and TRBJ2-1; 10 positions agree with TRBD2. This CDR3 is built from 14 residues. V shed 5 bases, J shed 8 bases, and the junction held 6 bases outside the gene matches. Germline V gene lookup returns CDR1 LNHDA and CDR2 SQIVND (reference sequence). CDR3 DNA: TGTGCCAGTAGTGTCGCTAGCGGGGGATATGAGCAGTTCTTC. Its protein is CASSVASGGYEQFF.

This sequence joins TRBV2 and TRBJ1-6, with no clear D. The germline V gene has CDR1 SNHLY and CDR2 FYNNEI. The ends were cut back, 7 bases at V and 14 bases at J, with 15 bases in the middle. CDR3 length equals 12 residues. The CDR3 loop is CASNRDLFTLHF. Here the CDR3 DNA reads TGTGCCAGCAATAGAGATCTTTTCACCCTCCACTTT.

The chain combines TRBV7-2 with TRBJ1-6, with TRBD1 matching over 10 bases. The germline V gene has CDR1 SGHTA and CDR2 FQGNSA. V gave up 4 bases and J gave up 0 bases; unmatched junction bases: 3. This CDR3 spans 17 amino acids. CDR3 region: CASSSRTGGSYNSPLHF. Written as DNA, the CDR3 is TGTGCCAGCAGCTCCAGGACAGGGGGCTCCTATAATTCACCCCTCCACTTT.

V and J are TRBV4-1 and TRBJ2-5, with a tentative D call TRBD1 (6 bases). V was pared by 4 bases and J by 1 base, with 13 bases between. The CDR3 is 15 residues long. CDR1 is MGHRA, CDR2 YSYEKL, per germline. This CDR3 reads CASSPRTGPQETQYF. DNA of the CDR3: TGCGCCAGCAGCCCTAGAACAGGGCCCCAAGAGACCCAGTACTTC.

In this sample, this clone turned up a few times. CDR3 residues: CASKGDSSYEQYF. CDR3 sequence (DNA): TGTGCCAGCAAGGGGGACAGCTCCTACGAGCAGTACTTC. The chain joins TRBV27 to TRBJ2-7; 7 nucleotides match TRBD1. This CDR3 contains 13 residues. J gave up 0 bases and V 7 bases, and 3 bases lay outside the gene matches. Germline V gives CDR1 MNHEY, CDR2 SMNVEV (reference sequence).

This clone occurred a few times. The chain recombines TRBV4-2 with TRBJ2-3, with TRBD2 identical over 7 bases. V was pared by 4 bases and J by 1 base, with 8 bases of the junction left unmatched. The length of the CDR3 is 16 residues. Germline assignment: CDR1 LGHNA and CDR2 YNFKEQ. This CDR3 reads CASSPQRGVGTDTQYF. The CDR3 nucleotides are TGTGCCAGCAGCCCCCAACGGGGGGTGGGCACAGATACGCAGTATTTT.

This clone was counted a few times. V is TRBV5-4 and J is TRBJ2-3; TRBD2 matches at 8 bases. V shed 7 bases and J 6 bases; nucleotides not matched to a gene: 10. This CDR3 has 14 amino acids. Looked up from germline, CDR1 is SGHNT and CDR2 is YYREEE (reference sequence). CDR3 residues: CASCRVSGADTQYF. As DNA, the CDR3 is TGTGCCAGCTGCCGGGTTAGCGGGGCTGATACGCAGTATTTT.

This clone was counted many times. This chain links TRBV4-2 with TRBJ2-1, with 9 bases fitting TRBD2. Germline V gives CDR1 LGHNA, CDR2 YNFKEQ. This CDR3 is built from 16 residues. Losses at the gene ends were 2 bases for V and 4 bases for J; bases not matched to a gene: 6. CDR3 residues: CASSQQLAGKYNEQFF. CDR3 DNA: TGTGCCAGCAGCCAACAACTAGCGGGTAAATACAATGAGCAGTTCTTC.

This clone appeared a few times. The rearrangement joins TRBV6-6 to TRBJ1-1; the D is unclear. V shed 3 bases and J shed 5 bases, with 4 bases lying between them. The V gene's germline CDR1 is MNHNY and CDR2 SVGAGI (reference sequence). The CDR3 sequence is 11 residues long. The CDR3 DNA is TGTGCCAGCAGTTATTTAACTGAAGCTTTCTTT. Protein sequence: CASSYLTEAFF.

The J gene is TRBJ2-2, the V gene TRBV6-5, with 8 bases identical to TRBD1. Unmatched junction bases numbered 2, after V lost 4 bases and J lost 1 base. Germline V gene lookup returns CDR1 MNHEY and CDR2 SVGAGI. The CDR3 runs 15 residues. Here the CDR3 DNA reads TGTGCCAGCAGTTCGGGACAGGTGAACACCGGGGAGCTGTTTTTT. The encoded protein is CASSSGQVNTGELFF.

Many counts were recorded for this clone. This sequence joins TRBV7-9 and TRBJ2-1, with 7 bases that match TRBD1. V shed 5 bases, J shed 5 bases, and the junction held 6 bases outside the gene matches. Germline V CDR1 and CDR2: SEHNR, FQNEAQ (reference sequence). CDR3 size: 14 residues. CDR3 coding DNA: TGTGCCAGCAGCCCCCGGGACAGTAACAATGAGCAGTTCTTC. Protein product: CASSPRDSNNEQFF.